These 18 T cell receptor beta chains were sequenced from one sample in a study of identical twins' blood T cells. TCRdb recomputed calls from the 5' RACE reads with MiXCR, one row per CDR3 protein. The sample yields a few hundred thousand distinct CDR3 sequences, more than 25% seen once. Sequenced material: PBMCs. These receptors all stem from a woman between 18 and 49 years old in good health.

Concerning this clonotype: In this CDR3 the conserved last residue, phenylalanine or tryptophan, is missing, so a read error is likely. The J gene is TRBJ2-1, the V gene TRBV19; D unclear. Looked up from germline, CDR1 is LNHDA and CDR2 is SQIVND (reference sequence). V gave up 3 bases and J gave up 0 bases, with 6 bases separating them. The CDR3 covers 14 residues. For the CDR3, the DNA is TGTGCCAGTAGTATGAGAGGCTCCTACAATGAGCAGTTCCTC. Translating gives CASSMRGSYNEQFL.

This chain joins TRBV5-1 and TRBJ2-1; possibly TRBD2 for D (5 bases). Germline lookup yields CDR1 SGHRS and CDR2 YFSETQ. This CDR3 is 15 amino acids long. Trimming took 0 bases from V and 8 from J, leaving 15 bases between them. The CDR3 reads CASSLGGPPTHEQFF. CDR3 in DNA: TGCGCCAGCAGCTTGGGAGGGCCCCCTACACATGAGCAGTTCTTC.

This clonotype was observed a handful of times. This chain links TRBV6-2 or TRBV6-3 with TRBJ1-5, with unresolved D. This CDR3 has 13 residues. V was pared by 2 bases and J by 11 bases, with 13 bases between. CDR1 and CDR2 (germline): MNHEY, SVGEGT. The CDR3 here is CASSYRQSWSQHF. CDR3 bases: TGTGCCAGCAGTTACCGGCAGTCATGGTCCCAGCATTTT.

This clonotype was counted only a few times. Relative to the germline gene, one junction end is altered; a read error may explain this. V gene TRBV29-1 combines with J gene TRBJ1-2; D not certain. CDR1 and CDR2 (germline): SQVTM, ANQGSEA. CDR3 length: 13 amino acids. CDR3 sequence (DNA): TGCAGCGTTGTCGACATCAAGTTCTATGGCTACGCCTTC. It is translated as CSVVDIKFYGYAF.

Of note for this clonotype: Mismatch with germline at one junction end may stem from a read error. The V and J genes are TRBV6-5 and TRBJ1-4; 9 nucleotides match TRBD1. The CDR3 sequence is 15 residues long. Germline loops: CDR1 MNHEY, CDR2 SVGAGI. The DNA for the CDR3 is TGTGCCAGCGGTTACTCGGGACAGGGTGATGAAAAACTGTTTTTT. Protein sequence: CASGYSGQGDEKLFF.

This clonotype was recorded many times. The genes are TRBV7-2 and TRBJ2-7; D ambiguous. The CDR3 consists of 14 residues. Per the germline V gene, CDR1 is SGHTA and CDR2 is FQGNSA. The germline V and J ends were trimmed by 3 bases and 3 bases, with 12 bases remaining between them. Here the CDR3 reads CASSFYGLSYEQYF. The DNA for the CDR3 is TGTGCCAGCAGCTTTTACGGTCTAAGCTACGAGCAGTACTTC.

The chain carries TRBV3-1 and TRBJ1-1, with D possibly matching TRBD1 (6 bases). The CDR3 sequence is 14 residues long. In germline, CDR1 is LGHDT, CDR2 YNNKEL (reference sequence). The V gene lost 4 bases and the J gene lost 12 bases, with 21 bases spanning the gap. The CDR3 nucleotides are TGTGCCAGCAGCCCGTCTCAGGGGAGGCCGTATACTTTCTTT. Encoded protein: CASSPSQGRPYTFF.

For this clonotype: A junction boundary mismatches the germline segment, possibly from a read error. The chain combines TRBV7-9 with TRBJ2-7, with D unresolved. CDR1 and CDR2 (germline): SEHNR, FQNEAQ (reference sequence). This CDR3 region has 15 residues. CDR3 protein: CASSLGGTVTYEHYF. In nucleotides, the CDR3 is TGTGCCAGCAGCTTAGGAGGAACAGTAACCTACGAGCATTACTTC.

This clonotype was counted between two and nine times. The V call is TRBV7-9, the J call TRBJ2-1, with D unresolved. This CDR3 spans 16 amino acids. V was cut by 1 base and J by 9 bases, with 19 bases left in between. The germline V gene has CDR1 SEHNR and CDR2 FQNEAQ (reference sequence). The CDR3 nucleotides are TGTGCCAGCAGCTTAGTAATTTGGGCCGAAGTGGTTGAGCAGTTCTTC. Translating it yields CASSLVIWAEVVEQFF. Together with reference TRBV7-9 and TRBJ2-1, the CDR3 gives the full variable domain: DTGVSQNPRHKITKRGQNVTFRCDPISEHNRLYWYRQTLGQGPEFLTYFQNEAQLEKSRLLSDRFSAERPKGSFSTLEIQRTEQGDSAMYLCASSLVIWAEVVEQFFGPGTRLTVL.

The gene calls are TRBV11-2 and TRBJ1-2; D remains unclear. Germline V gene data show CDR1 as SGHAT and CDR2 as FQNNGV. V shed 1 base and J shed 1 base, with 7 bases lying between them. The CDR3 has 14 amino acids. The CDR3 DNA reads as TGTGCCAGCAGCTTAGTATCGATTAACTATGGCTACACCTTC. It is translated as CASSLVSINYGYTF.

This clonotype was recorded only once. The chain combines TRBV9 with TRBJ2-4, with D possibly matching TRBD2 (6 bases). Trimming took off 3 bases at V and 7 bases at J, with 14 bases between the two ends. The CDR3 has 14 residues. In germline, CDR1 is SGDLS, CDR2 YYNGEE. Here the CDR3 reads CASSARDSPNIQYF. The CDR3 DNA is TGTGCCAGCAGCGCCCGGGACTCCCCCAACATTCAGTACTTC.

This clonotype has ten or more counts. The chain has TRBV2 and TRBJ1-1, with D unclear. V was cut by 6 bases and J by 8 bases, with 10 bases left in between. The CDR3 loop spans 11 amino acids. Germline-derived CDR1 and CDR2 are SNHLY and FYNNEI. CDR3 in amino acids: CASRQESEAFF. Written as DNA, the CDR3 is TGTGCCAGCAGGCAAGAGTCCGAAGCTTTCTTT.

The chain couples TRBV28 to TRBJ2-2; 7 positions match TRBD1. The V gene's germline CDR1 is MDHEN and CDR2 SYDVKM. The CDR3 contains 14 residues. V trimming: 7 bases; J trimming: 4 bases; junction bases outside the gene matches: 6. This CDR3 reads CASNPQGFTGELFF. The CDR3 region has the DNA TGTGCCAGCAATCCACAGGGGTTCACCGGGGAGCTGTTTTTT.

CDR3 nucleotide sequence: TGTGCTAGTGGTTTGGGGGGTACCGGGGAGCTGTTTTTT. Translation gives CASGLGGTGELFF. The V and J genes are TRBV12-5 and TRBJ2-2; D ambiguous. The CDR3 is 13 residues long. Germline V gene lookup returns CDR1 LGHNT and CDR2 FRNRAP. Between the trimmed V and J ends, which lost 1 base and 5 bases, there was a span of 5 bases.

This rearrangement joins TRBV20-1 to TRBJ1-1; D is undetermined. The length of the CDR3 is 13 residues. Germline V CDR1 and CDR2: DFQATT, SNEGSKA (reference sequence). V shed 5 bases and J shed 0 bases, with 10 bases lying between them. This CDR3 reads CSAYGPLNTEAFF. The CDR3 region has the DNA TGCAGTGCTTATGGGCCCTTGAACACTGAAGCTTTCTTT.

This clonotype was seen only a few times. The chain links TRBV5-1 to TRBJ1-5, with D possibly matching TRBD1 (6 bases). Germline CDR1 reads SGHRS; CDR2 reads YFSETQ. This CDR3 spans 15 amino acids. V lost 0 bases and J 3 bases, leaving 10 bases between the germline ends. Written as DNA, the CDR3 is TGCGCCAGCAGCTTGGAAGGGGGGACCAATCAGCCCCAGCATTTT. Protein sequence: CASSLEGGTNQPQHF.

This chain links TRBV6-6 with TRBJ2-1, with a weak D call TRBD2 (5 bases). Germline values: CDR1 MNHNY, CDR2 SVGAGI (reference sequence). CDR3 length equals 17 residues. Trimming took 5 bases from V and 1 from J, leaving 18 bases between them. The CDR3 loop is CASSGGRLRRSYNEQFF. As DNA, the CDR3 is TGTGCCAGCAGTGGCGGGCGGTTAAGGAGGTCCTACAATGAGCAGTTCTTC.

This clonotype was detected only a few times. The rearrangement joins TRBV5-1 to TRBJ1-2, with D uncertain. The V and J ends lost 0 bases and 1 base respectively, with 10 bases between them. The germline V gene has CDR1 SGHRS and CDR2 YFSETQ. The CDR3 length is 15 residues. The CDR3: CASSLDGLVNYGYTF. In nucleotides, the CDR3 is TGCGCCAGCAGCTTGGACGGCCTCGTTAACTATGGCTACACCTTC.